Presented here are 25 T cell receptor beta chains from one specimen sequenced in a study of neurological immune-mediated disorders. TCRdb reanalysed the 5' RACE reads using MiXCR and keeps one entry per CDR3 protein. This table holds 10,000 or so distinct CDR3 sequences, 20% to 25% found once. Material for sequencing was CD8+ T cells from blood. The receptors stem from a woman aged 40 to 50 with multiple sclerosis.

The chain uses TRBV20-1 and TRBJ1-6; D is possibly TRBD1 (6 bases). The CDR3 sequence is 16 residues long. Deletions cut 3 bases from V and 4 bases from J, with 16 bases between. Germline values: CDR1 DFQATT, CDR2 SNEGSKA (reference sequence). The CDR3 DNA follows: TGCAGTGCTAGGGGCACCGGGACACCGTATAATTCACCCCTCCACTTT. It yields the protein CSARGTGTPYNSPLHF.

This clonotype occurred a few times. This chain connects TRBV20-1 to TRBJ1-1; D is undetermined. V was clipped by 1 base and J by 2 bases, with 11 bases between them. Per germline, CDR1 DFQATT and CDR2 SNEGSKA (reference sequence). CDR3 length: 14 amino acids. The CDR3 sequence is CSARVKGVNTEAFF. The CDR3 coding sequence is TGCAGTGCTAGAGTCAAGGGCGTTAACACTGAAGCTTTCTTT.

This clonotype was detected ten times or more. The genes are TRBV12-3 or TRBV12-4 and TRBJ2-2, with a tentative D call TRBD2 (5 bases). V lost 5 bases and J 7 bases, leaving 8 bases between the germline ends. This CDR3 is built from 12 residues. Here the CDR3 DNA reads TGTGCCAGCAGTCCCGGGATCGGGGAGCTGTTTTTT. Encoded protein: CASSPGIGELFF.

This clonotype was counted ten times or more. The J gene is TRBJ2-7, the V gene TRBV4-1; no clear D. Germline-derived CDR1 and CDR2 are MGHRA and YSYEKL. V lost 2 bases, J lost 1 base, and 12 bases lay in between. The CDR3 totals 15 residues. The CDR3 DNA sequence: TGCGCCAGCAGCCAAAGGTCCCAGCTTTCCTACGAGCAGTACTTC. Amino acid sequence: CASSQRSQLSYEQYF.

This clonotype is termed medium-sized. This chain connects TRBV5-1 to TRBJ1-1, with TRBD1 identical over 9 bases. The CDR3 contains 16 residues. Germline V CDR1 and CDR2: SGHRS, YFSETQ. The junction had 6 bases not matched to a gene; V was cut back by 2 bases and J by 1 base. This CDR3 is CASSLIQGAWNTEAFF. The CDR3 region has the DNA TGCGCCAGCAGCTTAATACAGGGGGCATGGAACACTGAAGCTTTCTTT.

This clonotype was recorded many times. This rearrangement joins TRBV5-6 to TRBJ2-7; TRBD2 might be the D (7 bases). The CDR3 totals 11 residues. CDR1 and CDR2 from the germline V gene are SGHDT and YYEEEE. CDR3 residues: CASRGGYEQYF. The CDR3 DNA reads as TGTGCATCGAGGGGGGGGTACGAGCAGTACTTC.

This clonotype was seen ten or more times. The rearrangement uses TRBV2 and TRBJ1-1, with D maybe TRBD1 (5 bases). There are 15 residues in the CDR3. Germline V lookup: CDR1 SNHLY, CDR2 FYNNEI. Trimming took 9 bases from V and 4 from J, leaving 21 bases between them. The CDR3 loop reads CARFGLGLGVTEAFF. As DNA, the CDR3 is TGTGCCAGATTTGGTTTGGGGCTTGGGGTCACTGAAGCTTTCTTT.

DNA for the CDR3: TGTGCCAGCAGCTTTGCTAGCGGGGGAACCACAGATACGCAGTATTTT. As protein: CASSFASGGTTDTQYF. The genes are TRBV7-6 and TRBJ2-3, with 10 positions matching TRBD2. Germline V gene lookup returns CDR1 SGHVS and CDR2 FNYEAQ. J was trimmed by 2 bases and V by 3 bases; bases with no gene match: 5. The CDR3 is 16 residues long.

Relative to its sample, this clonotype is medium-sized. The rearrangement joins TRBV4-1 to TRBJ2-3, with unresolved D. The CDR3 is 16 amino acids. Germline lookup yields CDR1 MGHRA and CDR2 YSYEKL. V lost 4 bases and J 0 bases, leaving 14 bases between the germline ends. CDR3 nucleotides: TGCGCCAGCAGCCTCGGTGTCCGCGTGAGCACAGATACGCAGTATTTT. Translation gives CASSLGVRVSTDTQYF.

There are many counts of this clonotype. The chain combines TRBV20-1 with TRBJ2-7; D is ambiguous. Trimming stripped 2 bases from V and 0 bases from J, with 8 bases between. The length of the CDR3 is 13 residues. Germline CDR1 reads DFQATT; CDR2 reads SNEGSKA (reference sequence). The CDR3: CSARPTDSYEQYF. DNA for the CDR3: TGCAGTGCTAGACCGACGGACTCCTACGAGCAGTACTTC.

This clonotype was found many times. The J gene is TRBJ1-6, the V gene TRBV14, with D unresolved. From germline, CDR1 is SGHDN and CDR2 FVKESK. This CDR3 has 14 residues. The germline V and J ends were trimmed by 1 base and 9 bases, with 10 bases remaining between them. CDR3: CASSQGAGTSPLHF. The CDR3 DNA follows: TGTGCCAGCAGCCAAGGTGCGGGAACTTCACCCCTCCACTTT.

This clonotype was seen only a few times. The chain combines TRBV20-1 with TRBJ1-2; the D is unclear. The germline V gene has CDR1 DFQATT and CDR2 SNEGSKA (reference sequence). Trimming took off 1 base at V and 3 bases at J, with 15 bases between the two ends. The length of the CDR3 is 15 residues. The CDR3 DNA reads TGCAGTGCTAGAGTTAACCAAGTTGGAGACTATGGCTACACCTTC. Amino acids: CSARVNQVGDYGYTF.

The J gene is TRBJ2-3, the V gene TRBV21-1. TRBV21-1 is a pseudogene segment. This CDR3 is 14 amino acids long. Here the CDR3 DNA reads TGTGCCAGCAGCAAAGTCGATGGGACAGATACGCAGTATTTT. As protein: CASSKVDGTDTQYF.

This clonotype was seen at least ten times. The V gene is TRBV29-1, the J gene TRBJ1-1; the D is unclear. Trimming stripped 8 bases from V and 4 bases from J, with 14 bases between. Germline values: CDR1 SQVTM, CDR2 ANQGSEA. This CDR3 has 12 residues. In DNA form, the CDR3 reads TGCAGCTCCGGTAGTGTAGGCACTGAAGCTTTCTTT. It yields the protein CSSGSVGTEAFF.

This clonotype was detected ten times or more. The chain has TRBV6-5 and TRBJ2-7; 7 nucleotides align to TRBD1. The CDR3 is 14 amino acids. V lost 2 bases to trimming and J lost 3 bases; unmatched junction nucleotides: 4. Germline CDR1 and CDR2: MNHEY and SVGAGI. The chain's CDR3 is CASSYGTEGYEQYF. CDR3 nucleotides: TGTGCCAGCAGTTACGGGACAGAGGGCTACGAGCAGTACTTC.

CDR3 sequence (DNA): TGTGCCAGCAGCTTATTCGGGACGACGACAGATACGCAGTATTTT. Its translation is CASSLFGTTTDTQYF. V and J are TRBV7-2 and TRBJ2-3; the D call may be TRBD1 or TRBD2 (5 bases each). The CDR3 runs 15 residues. Trimming stripped 2 bases from V and 3 bases from J, with 12 bases between. Germline V gene sequence: CDR1 SGHTA, CDR2 FQGNSA.

This clonotype was counted ten times or more. This chain links TRBV10-2 with TRBJ2-3; 14 nucleotides line up with TRBD2. The germline gives CDR1 WSHSY, CDR2 SAAADI. J gave up 2 bases and V 6 bases, and 13 bases lay outside the gene matches. This CDR3 has 19 residues. The CDR3 nucleotides are TGCGCCAGCAGACCAATACCGGGACTAGCGGGGGTCCTCACAGATACGCAGTATTTT. It yields the protein CASRPIPGLAGVLTDTQYF.

The rearrangement joins TRBV5-1 to TRBJ2-1, with a possible D match to TRBD1 (6 bases). Trimming shortened V by 0 bases and J by 2 bases, and 12 bases separated the two germline ends. The CDR3 runs to 16 residues. Germline V CDR1 and CDR2: SGHRS, YFSETQ. This CDR3 reads CASSLAPTGAYNEQFF. The DNA of the CDR3 is TGCGCCAGCAGCTTGGCCCCGACAGGAGCCTACAATGAGCAGTTCTTC.

In its sample, this clonotype ranks as medium-sized. The chain recombines TRBV4-1 with TRBJ2-1; D might be TRBD2 (6 bases). CDR1 MGHRA and CDR2 YSYEKL come from the germline V gene. The CDR3 is made up of 15 amino acids. V was cut by 3 bases and J by 2 bases, with 11 bases left in between. The chain's CDR3 is CASSHGTDAYNEQFF. The CDR3 coding sequence is TGCGCCAGCAGCCACGGGACTGATGCCTACAATGAGCAGTTCTTC.

This clonotype was observed at least ten times. The gene calls are TRBV20-1 and TRBJ1-4; possible D gene TRBD1, 6 bases. Trimming pared 2 bases from V and 8 bases from J, leaving 15 bases between. CDR3 length: 14 residues. Germline V gene sequence: CDR1 DFQATT, CDR2 SNEGSKA (reference sequence). The CDR3 sequence is CSARRFGGNEKLFF. The DNA of the CDR3 is TGCAGTGCTAGAAGATTCGGGGGCAACGAAAAACTGTTTTTT.

This rearrangement joins TRBV20-1 to TRBJ1-4, with D possibly TRBD1 on 6 matching bases. The CDR3 sequence is 10 residues long. Trimming pared 6 bases from V and 11 bases from J, leaving 10 bases between. Germline CDR1 reads DFQATT; CDR2 reads SNEGSKA (reference sequence). This CDR3 reads CSAKDSKLFF. CDR3 nucleotide sequence: TGCAGTGCGAAGGACAGTAAACTGTTTTTT.

Relative to its sample, this clonotype is medium-sized. The V and J genes are TRBV7-3 and TRBJ2-3, with TRBD1 matching over 9 bases. The CDR3 contains 17 residues. CDR1 SGHTA and CDR2 FQGTGA come from the germline V gene. The V segment lost 1 base and the J segment 1 base; nucleotides outside the gene matches: 6. In nucleotides, the CDR3 is TGTGCCAGCAGCTTAAGGGGGGACAGGGCCCGCACAGATACGCAGTATTTT. Its translation is CASSLRGDRARTDTQYF.

This clonotype was seen at least ten times. The chain couples TRBV7-9 to TRBJ1-2; D is undetermined. This CDR3 has 13 residues. Germline V gene lookup returns CDR1 SEHNR and CDR2 FQNEAQ (reference sequence). Trimming removed 1 base from V and 2 bases from J, with 5 bases in between. Here the CDR3 reads CASSLGRNYGYTF. The CDR3 region has the DNA TGTGCCAGCAGCTTAGGACGGAACTATGGCTACACCTTC.

V and J are TRBV6-5 and TRBJ2-3; 11 bases agree with TRBD1. V lost 0 bases, J lost 5 bases, and 10 bases stayed unmatched. The CDR3 runs to 18 residues. The germline gives CDR1 MNHEY, CDR2 SVGAGI. The CDR3 spells CASSYSFPGQGEIDTQYF. DNA of the CDR3: TGTGCCAGCAGTTACTCCTTCCCGGGACAGGGGGAAATAGATACGCAGTATTTT.

This clonotype was found a few times. The chain recombines TRBV27 with TRBJ2-7; D call uncertain. Trimming took off 5 bases at V and 2 bases at J, with 16 bases between the two ends. Germline CDR1 and CDR2: MNHEY and SMNVEV (reference sequence). This CDR3 spans 15 amino acids. The CDR3 region has the DNA TGTGCCAGCAGTCAACTTTCCGGGCCACCCTACGAGCAGTACTTC. Encoded protein: CASSQLSGPPYEQYF.